The following is a TCR beta chain sequence with its context. This receptor's antigen is unknown. Base-call qualities are not available, and no considerably larger clone is one nucleotide away. At diagnosis, tumor, uninvolved tumor-adjacent lung and peripheral blood were collected and then preserved as a mix of FFPE and fresh-frozen material. For TCR repertoire profiling, blood samples were analyzed in the form of peripheral blood mononuclear cells. The immunoSEQ Assay was used to sequence TCR beta CDR3 regions from DNA. The study's processing was this. T cell density was computed as TCR beta template counts normalized to usable DNA estimated by amplifying housekeeping genes. Using the preseqR package, richness was estimated by extrapolating to 120,000 templates for tissue samples and 400,000 templates for PBMC samples. Clonality was defined by subtracting Pielou's evenness from one. Differential abundance testing on productive amino-acid clonotypes, with a minimum total count of 5 and an alpha of 0.1, was used to identify tissue-enriched TCRs. The Jaccard Index and the Morisita Overlap Index were used to quantify repertoire overlap between compartments. GLIPH clustered TCR beta CDR3s with public tetramer-defined viral CDR3s; viral motifs required at least three viral sequences plus V-gene enrichment. Not all clones reach the TCRdb copy of this immuneACCESS table, which keeps in-frame sequences only. Checked studies attribute under half of the gap to unresolved V genes and leave the rest unexplained. V and J calls and clone size are given by that table; D and trimming were obtained from the DNA. The sample has about 92,000 clones on record, approximately 91% of them singletons. The ten largest clones represent 4.1% of the sample.

These data originate in a study of T cells in localized non-small cell lung cancer (TCRdb year 2020). At the level of the whole study: Comparing tumors with uninvolved tumor-adjacent lungs, the study looked at the T cell repertoires of approximately 240 patients with early-stage NSCLC. The cohort was made up of 200 to 250 treatment-naive NSCLC patients whose localized lung tumors had been resected. A mean age of roughly 66 years was recorded for the NSCLC patients, of whom 129 were male and 95 to 110 were female.

The paper as a whole reports these results and caveats: Uninvolved tumor-adjacent lung showed the highest T cell clonality, higher than tumor, which suggests more focused antigenic responses in the adjacent lung. Multi-region tumor sequencing was not performed, so intratumor heterogeneity could not be excluded. Because of the exploratory design, TCR variables were selected using unadjusted p-values without false-discovery rate correction. Longer overall survival was associated with higher T cell density in blood, whereas shorter survival was associated with higher clonality in adjacent lung. A median of approximately 57 of the top 100 tumor clones were detected in paired uninvolved adjacent lung, and under 30 of these tumor clones were also found among the top 100 clones of the paired uninvolved adjacent lung.

The clonotype originates from a woman aged 40-69 years with stage II squamous cell lung carcinoma. The specimen comprised PBMCs, sampled before any cancer treatment.

The nucleotide sequence reads TGTGCCAGCAGCTTTACCAGCCAAGAGACCCAGTACTTC. Protein translation: CASSFTSQETQYF. Recombination connected TRBV5-5 to TRBJ2-5; the D gene is unclear. The germline V gene (reference sequence) yields SGHKS for CDR1 and YYEKEE for CDR2. Inclusive of the bounding cysteine and phenylalanine, the CDR3 is 13 residues long. This entry keeps only the CDR3 DNA: 39 bases, framed from base 1. Deletion took 2 bases off V and 1 base off J, with a span of 6 bases between the germline ends.